The 18 T cell receptor beta chains below were found in one sample sequenced in a study of cytomegalovirus exposure and HLA in healthy donors. Vbeta (60) and Jbeta (13) primers were used in the PCR. Generated by immunoSEQ multiplex PCR, the TCRdb table keeps only in-frame clones and is missing some. The data show 200,000 or so clones, with approximately 88% seen just once and approximately 0.25% held by the top ten. Sequencing was performed on PBMCs. The receptors were sampled from a boy aged 5-17 years in good health and CMV-seronegative.

This clone was seen a handful of times. The chain uses TRBV7-8 and TRBJ1-5; 7 nucleotides match TRBD1. The ends lost 5 bases at V and 2 bases at J; junction bases unmatched: 3. This CDR3 spans 14 amino acids. The germline V gene encodes CDR1 SGHVS and CDR2 FQNEAQ. CDR3 sequence: CASSLDRGNQPQHF. CDR3 DNA: TGTGCCAGCAGCCTAGACAGGGGCAATCAGCCCCAGCATTTT.

The J gene is TRBJ1-4, the V gene TRBV28, with 7 positions matching TRBD1. The V gene end was trimmed by 3 bases and the J gene end by 8 bases; junction bases not matched to a gene: 12. Germline values: CDR1 MDHEN, CDR2 SYDVKM. The CDR3 is made up of 16 amino acids. The CDR3 DNA sequence: TGTGCCAGCAGTTTTCTATCGGGACAGTCAGGAGAAAAACTGTTTTTT. Translating gives CASSFLSGQSGEKLFF.

The chain uses TRBV11-2 and TRBJ2-7, with a tentative D call TRBD2 (5 bases). Trimming left V 5 bases short and J 3 bases short, with 11 bases between. Germline assignment: CDR1 SGHAT and CDR2 FQNNGV. This CDR3 contains 13 residues. The CDR3 loop is CASSLTGIYEQYF. The CDR3 DNA sequence: TGTGCCAGCAGCCTAACGGGGATCTACGAGCAGTACTTC.

V is TRBV29-1 and J is TRBJ2-3; the D gene is possibly TRBD2 (6 bases). Germline V CDR1 and CDR2: SQVTM, ANQGSEA. CDR3 length: 12 residues. The V end lost 5 bases, the J end lost 7 bases, and 13 bases lay between the germline ends. CDR3 coding DNA: TGCAGCGTTCGGGGGAGTGCATATACGCAGTATTTT. It specifies CSVRGSAYTQYF.

Here the CDR3 DNA reads TGTGCCAGCATTGAGGGGCGAGCTGGGGAGCAGTTCTTC. Its translation: CASIEGRAGEQFF. The genes are TRBV25-1 and TRBJ2-1, with D tentatively TRBD1 or TRBD2 (5 bases each). The CDR3 is 13 residues long. Germline lookup yields CDR1 MGHDK and CDR2 SYGVNS. The V end lost 7 bases, the J end lost 10 bases, and 17 bases lay between the germline ends. The whole variable domain, filled in from reference TRBV25-1 and TRBJ2-1, reads EADIYQTPRYLVIGTGKKITLECSQTMGHDKMYWYQQDPGMELHLIHYSYGVNSTEKGDLSSESTVSRIRTEHFPLTLESARPSHTSQYLCASIEGRAGEQFFGPGTRLTVL.

V is TRBV18 and J is TRBJ2-7; 10 bases line up with TRBD1. The CDR3 runs to 14 residues. The V and J ends lost 3 bases and 7 bases, in that order; junction bases with no gene match: 6. The germline V gene has CDR1 KGHSH and CDR2 LQKENI. The CDR3 loop is CASSPAGTGVEQYF. The CDR3 coding sequence is TGTGCCAGCTCACCTGCCGGGACAGGGGTTGAGCAGTACTTC.

This clone was detected only once. The genes are TRBV15 and TRBJ2-2; 7 bases map to TRBD1. Trimming took 6 bases from V and 2 from J; bases not matched to a gene: 6. The germline gives CDR1 LNHNV, CDR2 YYDKDF (reference sequence). The CDR3 extends over 15 amino acids. CDR3 region: CATSPHRGNTGELFF. Written as DNA, the CDR3 is TGTGCCACCAGTCCCCACAGGGGCAACACCGGGGAGCTGTTTTTT.

The chain links TRBV7-8 to TRBJ1-5; maybe TRBD1 (5 bases). Germline V gene sequence: CDR1 SGHVS, CDR2 FQNEAQ. V gave up 4 bases and J gave up 2 bases, with 6 bases separating them. The CDR3 sequence is 13 residues long. The CDR3 DNA follows: TGTGCCAGCAGCTGGGGGGGCAATCAGCCCCAGCATTTT. This sequence encodes CASSWGGNQPQHF.

The V call is TRBV5-1, the J call TRBJ2-7; maybe TRBD1 (5 bases). V was cut by 3 bases and J by 0 bases, with 13 bases left in between. Germline values: CDR1 SGHRS, CDR2 YFSETQ. This CDR3 is 15 amino acids long. The CDR3 reads CASSYWTPSSYEQYF. The CDR3 coding sequence is TGCGCCAGCAGCTACTGGACACCAAGCTCCTACGAGCAGTACTTC.

The chain is built from TRBV5-1 and TRBJ2-7; possibly TRBD1 for D (7 bases). V lost 4 bases, J lost 3 bases, and 17 bases lay in between. This CDR3 spans 15 amino acids. Germline CDR1 and CDR2: SGHRS and YFSETQ. This CDR3 reads CASSPRSGGYYEQYF. In nucleotides, the CDR3 is TGCGCCAGCAGCCCGCGTTCAGGGGGGTACTACGAGCAGTACTTC.

The chain uses TRBV7-2 and TRBJ2-1; the D is unclear. V was trimmed by 1 base and J by 4 bases, leaving 8 bases between them. The CDR3 contains 14 residues. Germline V gene lookup returns CDR1 SGHTA and CDR2 FQGNSA. The CDR3 bases are TGTGCCAGCAGCTTAGTAGCAGATTACAATGAGCAGTTCTTC. The encoded protein is CASSLVADYNEQFF.

V and J are TRBV7-8 and TRBJ2-7; 7 positions match TRBD1. V shed 0 bases, J shed 2 bases, and the junction held 10 bases outside the gene matches. This CDR3 has 17 amino acids. Germline CDR1 is SGHVS and CDR2 is FQNEAQ. The CDR3 DNA reads TGTGCCAGCAGCTTAGCGAGAGAAACAGGGGCCACCTACGAGCAGTACTTC. It codes for CASSLARETGATYEQYF. The full variable domain, its missing parts supplied by reference TRBV7-8 and TRBJ2-7, is GAGVSQSPRYKVAKRGQDVALRCDPISGHVSLFWYQQALGQGPEFLTYFQNEAQLDKSGLPSDRFFAERPEGSVSTLKIQRTQQEDSAVYLCASSLARETGATYEQYFGPGTRLTVT.

The chain has TRBV5-1 and TRBJ2-7, with 7 positions matching TRBD1. The V gene end was trimmed by 2 bases and the J gene end by 4 bases; junction bases not matched to a gene: 3. Looked up from germline, CDR1 is SGHRS and CDR2 is YFSETQ. CDR3 length: 13 amino acids. The chain's CDR3 is CASSFDRAYEQYF. The CDR3 DNA follows: TGCGCCAGCAGCTTCGACAGGGCGTACGAGCAGTACTTC.

CDR3 in DNA: TGTGCCAGCAGCCCATCGGGGGGGGTTACCTACAATGAGCAGTTCTTC. Its protein product is CASSPSGGVTYNEQFF. The chain has TRBV11-2 and TRBJ2-1, with 8 bases identical to TRBD2. The CDR3 loop spans 16 amino acids. The V segment lost 5 bases and the J segment 2 bases; nucleotides outside the gene matches: 8. Germline CDR1 SGHAT, CDR2 FQNNGV.

The V and J genes are TRBV10-3 and TRBJ2-5; the D is unclear. V was pared by 11 bases and J by 2 bases, with 9 bases between. The germline CDR1 and CDR2 sequences are ENHRY and SYGVKD. The CDR3 sequence is 11 residues long. The CDR3 nucleotides are TGTGCCGCCGGGTTACAAGAGACCCAGTACTTC. Protein product: CAAGLQETQYF.

The chain recombines TRBV4-3 with TRBJ1-1; D is unresolved. The CDR3 runs 11 residues. The V gene's germline CDR1 is LGHNA and CDR2 YSLEER. Trimming left V 1 base short and J 8 bases short, with 5 bases between. The CDR3 region is CASSQAAEAFF. Here the CDR3 DNA reads TGCGCCAGCAGCCAAGCCGCGGAAGCTTTCTTT.

Points on this clone: A read error may account for a junction end that differs from germline. The sample has other DNA sequences that encode this CDR3 too. V is TRBV30 and J is TRBJ1-1; TRBD1 might be the D (6 bases). Germline V gene sequence: CDR1 GTSNPN, CDR2 SVGIG (reference sequence). This CDR3 comprises 15 residues. The CDR3 spells CAWSLNGRGGTEAFF. Here the CDR3 DNA reads TGTGCCTGGTCCCTGAACGGGAGGGGGGGAACTGAGGCTTTCTTT. The variable domain in full, completed from reference TRBV30 and TRBJ1-1, reads SQTIHQWPATLVQPVGSPLSLECTVEGTSNPNLYWYRQAAGRGLQLLFYSVGIGQISSEVPQNLSASRPQDRQFILSSKKLLLSDSGFYLCAWSLNGRGGTEAFFGQGTRLTVV.

The rearrangement links TRBV18 to TRBJ1-6; 9 nucleotides line up with TRBD1. The V segment lost 3 bases and the J segment 7 bases; nucleotides outside the gene matches: 1. Looked up from germline, CDR1 is KGHSH and CDR2 is LQKENI. This CDR3 contains 14 residues. Written as DNA, the CDR3 is TGTGCCAGCTCACCCGGACAGGGGAATTCACCCCTCCACTTT. Protein: CASSPGQGNSPLHF.